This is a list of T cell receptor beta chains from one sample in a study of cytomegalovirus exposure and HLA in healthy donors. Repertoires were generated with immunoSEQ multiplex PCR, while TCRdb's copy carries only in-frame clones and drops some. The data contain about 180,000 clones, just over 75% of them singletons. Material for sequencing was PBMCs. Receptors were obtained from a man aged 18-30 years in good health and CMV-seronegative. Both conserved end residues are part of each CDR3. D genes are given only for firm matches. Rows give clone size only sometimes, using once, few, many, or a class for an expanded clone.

TGCGCCAGCAGCCAAGTGATGGACAGCCGCTCCTACGAGCAGTACTTC | CASSQVMDSRSYEQYF | TRBJ2-7 | TRBV4-3 | - | -
TGTGCCAGCAGCGGGAGCCCACCGGCAGCGGGGTGGGTAGAGACCCAGTACTTC | CASSGSPPAAGWVETQYF | TRBJ2-5 | TRBV9 | - | TRBD2
TGTGCCAGCAGCTTAGCAACCGGGAGTAGGACCGGGGAGCTGTTTTTT | CASSLATGSRTGELFF | TRBJ2-2 | TRBV7-2 | - | -
TGTGCCAGCAGCAAACTAACGGGACAGAAGGGTGGCTACACCTTC | CASSKLTGQKGGYTF | TRBJ1-2 | TRBV21-1 | - | -
TGTGCCAGCAGCTTAGAGGGGACAGACTATAGCAATCAGCCCCAGCATTTT | CASSLEGTDYSNQPQHF | TRBJ1-5 | TRBV7-9 | - | TRBD1
TGCGCCAGCAGCTTGGTGGGAGCGGGAAGAGCCAATGAGCAGTTCTTC | CASSLVGAGRANEQFF | TRBJ2-1 | TRBV5-1 | - | TRBD2
TGCGCCAGCAGCTTGTACAGGGAGCAGTTCTTC | CASSLYREQFF | TRBJ2-1 | TRBV5-1 | - | -
TGTGCCAGCTGCCCCGGGGGCTCCTACAATGAGCAGTTCTTC | CASCPGGSYNEQFF | TRBJ2-1 | TRBV6-5 | - | -
TGTGCCACCAGCAGAGGACGGGACGAGGGGGCGCGGTATGGCTACACCTTC | CATSRGRDEGARYGYTF | TRBJ1-2 | TRBV15 | - | TRBD1
TGTGCCAGCAGTGAATTAGGGGGGGGTCCCTACAATGAGCAGTTCTTC | CASSELGGGPYNEQFF | TRBJ2-1 | TRBV25-1 | - | -
TGTGCCAGCAGTCGAGACGGGTCGAGACTTGAAAAACTGTTTTTT | CASSRDGSRLEKLFF | TRBJ1-4 | TRBV7-2 | once | -
TGTGCCAGCAGCGAGACAGGCCTCCGCCCAGCATCTGGCTACACCTTC | CASSETGLRPASGYTF | TRBJ1-2 | TRBV9 | once | -
TGTGCCAGCAGCCTTAGCGGGAGCTCCTACAATGAGCAGTTCTTC | CASSLSGSSYNEQFF | TRBJ2-1 | TRBV7-9 | few | TRBD2
TGTGCCAGCAGCGGCACAGGGGGGGAGAATTCACCCCTCCACTTT | CASSGTGGENSPLHF | TRBJ1-6 | TRBV13 | - | TRBD1
TGCAGCGTTGCACAGGGAAGGTTTGAAAAACTGTTTTTT | CSVAQGRFEKLFF | TRBJ1-4 | TRBV29-1 | - | -
TGTGCCAGCAGCTTGGGACAATATAATTCACCCCTCCACTTT | CASSLGQYNSPLHF | TRBJ1-6 | TRBV5-8 | once | -
TGTGCCAGCAGCCCTCAGGGAGGTCGGGAGACCCAGTACTTC | CASSPQGGRETQYF | TRBJ2-5 | TRBV7-9 | once | -
TGTGCCAGCAGTGTAGGACAGGGAGGCGGCAATCAGCCCCAGCATTTT | CASSVGQGGGNQPQHF | TRBJ1-5 | TRBV2 | few | TRBD1
TGTGCCAGCAGCCTGCGACAGGGGGAAGAGACCCAGTACTTC | CASSLRQGEETQYF | TRBJ2-5 | TRBV21-1 | - | -
TGTGCCAGCAGCTTGCTGGCTAGCGGGAGGTCTTACAATGAGCAGTTCTTC | CASSLLASGRSYNEQFF | TRBJ2-1 | TRBV5-6 | - | TRBD2
TGTGCCAGCAGTTTCCAACCGACAGGGCGGAACTATGGCTACACCTTC | CASSFQPTGRNYGYTF | TRBJ1-2 | TRBV6-5 | once | TRBD1
TGTGCCAGCAGCTTAGCCCCCGCACTAGCGGGAGGTTACAATGAGCAGTTCTTC | CASSLAPALAGGYNEQFF | TRBJ2-1 | TRBV7-2 | - | TRBD2
TGTGCCAGCAGCTCCGGGACAGGCATCTTCTACAATGAGCAGTTCTTC | CASSSGTGIFYNEQFF | TRBJ2-1 | TRBV7-9 | - | TRBD1
TGCGCCAGCAGCTCGTACACAGGGGTTGGTAACACTGAAGCTTTCTTT | CASSSYTGVGNTEAFF | TRBJ1-1 | TRBV5-1 | - | TRBD1
TGTGCCAGTAGTATTAGGAACAGGGGCTATGGCTACACCTTC | CASSIRNRGYGYTF | TRBJ1-2 | TRBV19 | few | TRBD1
TGTGCCAGCAGCTTGGGGACTAGCGGGGGGGCCGGCAATGAGCAGTTCTTC | CASSLGTSGGAGNEQFF | TRBJ2-1 | TRBV7-9 | - | TRBD2
TGTGCCAGCACCCTGCTGACAGGGAATGGCTACACCTTC | CASTLLTGNGYTF | TRBJ1-2 | TRBV7-9 | - | TRBD1
TGTGCCACCAGCAAGGGACAGGGGGCAATGGTGAATGAGCAGTTCTTC | CATSKGQGAMVNEQFF | TRBJ2-1 | TRBV15 | few | TRBD1
TGTGCCTGGATCGAAGGGGGCCTAGCCGTCCTCTTC | CAWIEGGLAVLF | TRBJ2-1 | TRBV30 | once | TRBD1
TGTGCCAGCTCACCTAGTCAAAGGAACACTGAAGCTTTCTTT | CASSPSQRNTEAFF | TRBJ1-1 | TRBV18 | - | -
TGCAGCGTTGGGGGGGTGGGGGGTAATGGCTACACCTTC | CSVGGVGGNGYTF | TRBJ1-2 | TRBV29-1 | - | -
TGTGCCAGCAGCCCACGGACAGGGGTGGGCACAGATACGCAGTATTTT | CASSPRTGVGTDTQYF | TRBJ2-3 | TRBV13 | - | TRBD1
TGTGCCAGCAAAGAGAGGGCTGTCTATGGCTACACCTTC | CASKERAVYGYTF | TRBJ1-2 | TRBV28 | - | -
TGTGCCGGTCTACGGACAGCTCTGGGGGGAAACACCATATATTTT | CAGLRTALGGNTIYF | TRBJ1-3 | TRBV30 | - | -
TGTGCCAGCAGTCCACATGGGGGCCCTTACGAGCAGTACTTC | CASSPHGGPYEQYF | TRBJ2-7 | TRBV7-3 | - | -
TGTGCCAGCAGTTTGGGCGGGAAGGCCAAAAACATTCAGTACTTC | CASSLGGKAKNIQYF | TRBJ2-4 | TRBV27 | - | -
TGTGCCAGCAGCTCTGCCGGGACAGGGTTAAACTATGGCTACACCTTC | CASSSAGTGLNYGYTF | TRBJ1-2 | TRBV7-9 | few | TRBD1
TGTGCCAGTGCCGGAACCGGGACAACTAATGAAAAACTGTTTTTT | CASAGTGTTNEKLFF | TRBJ1-4 | TRBV19 | - | -
TGTGCCAGCAGCTTATATAGACATTCCTATGGCTACACCTTC | CASSLYRHSYGYTF | TRBJ1-2 | TRBV11-2 | - | -
TGTGCTAGCAGCTTAAGCTTTGGGACGGGAGCGGCTGAGCAGTTCTTC | CASSLSFGTGAAEQFF | TRBJ2-1 | TRBV7-7 | - | -
TGTGCCAGCAGTTACACCCGACAGGGCTCTGGAAACACCATATATTTT | CASSYTRQGSGNTIYF | TRBJ1-3 | TRBV6-5 | - | TRBD1
TGTGCCTGGAGTCCCCTGACAGGGTGGGAGACCCAGTACTTC | CAWSPLTGWETQYF | TRBJ2-5 | TRBV30 | - | TRBD1
TGTGCCAGTATCCCGGACAGGGGAGAAGGGAACACTGAAGCTTTCTTT | CASIPDRGEGNTEAFF | TRBJ1-1 | TRBV19 | - | TRBD1
TGTGCCAGCAGTCCTGGGCTGGGACAGAACACTGAAGCTTTCTTT | CASSPGLGQNTEAFF | TRBJ1-1 | TRBV6-6 | few | -
TGTGCCAGCAGCCCGCGTATCGGCGGGGCACTGAACACTGAAGCTTTCTTT | CASSPRIGGALNTEAFF | TRBJ1-1 | TRBV5-5 | - | -
TGTGCCAGCAGCCCGCCCAGCGGGAAAGAGACCCAGTACTTC | CASSPPSGKETQYF | TRBJ2-5 | TRBV7-9 | - | TRBD2
TGCGCCAGCAGCTTAACACTAAATCAGCCCCAGCATTTT | CASSLTLNQPQHF | TRBJ1-5 | TRBV5-1 | - | -
TGTGCCAGCAGTGTCCCGTCCGGCAGGGACTCCTACGAGCAGTACTTC | CASSVPSGRDSYEQYF | TRBJ2-7 | TRBV6-1 | - | -
TGTGCCAGCAGGGCAACAACGCGAGGAGAAGCTTTCTTT | CASRATTRGEAFF | TRBJ1-1 | TRBV6-5 | - | -
TGCGCCAGCAGCCAAGAAGTCCCGGGGATAGCTAACTATGGCTACACCTTC | CASSQEVPGIANYGYTF | TRBJ1-2 | TRBV4-3 | - | -
TGTGCCAGCAGGGGCGGGAGGGCCACAGATACGCAGTATTTT | CASRGGRATDTQYF | TRBJ2-3 | TRBV11-3 | few | TRBD2
TGCAGCGTTGACCGAAGGGGGGGGCACACTGAAGCTTTCTTT | CSVDRRGGHTEAFF | TRBJ1-1 | TRBV29-1 | - | -
TGTGCCAGCAGTCGTACTTATTCCAGGGCCTACGAGCAGTACTTC | CASSRTYSRAYEQYF | TRBJ2-7 | TRBV6-5 | - | -
TGTGCCTGGAGTGCGGGTTCAAACACTGAAGCTTTCTTT | CAWSAGSNTEAFF | TRBJ1-1 | TRBV30 | - | -
TGTGCCAGCAGTTACCGGGGGAGCTCTGGGGCCAACGTCCTGACTTTC | CASSYRGSSGANVLTF | TRBJ2-6 | TRBV6-6 | - | -
TGTGCCAGCAGCTCTAGTTGGGGCACAGATACGCAGTATTTT | CASSSSWGTDTQYF | TRBJ2-3 | TRBV7-9 | - | -
TGTGCCAGCAGTGAAGGCGGAGGCCTGGAGGCTTTCTTT | CASSEGGGLEAFF | TRBJ1-1 | TRBV6-1 | - | -
TGTGCCAGCAGCCGGGGGGGGGCCTACGAGCAGTACTTC | CASSRGGAYEQYF | TRBJ2-7 | TRBV7-8 | - | TRBD2
TGTGCCAGCAGCTTAACACGGGGTTACGAGCAGTACTTC | CASSLTRGYEQYF | TRBJ2-7 | TRBV13 | - | -